Many counts were recorded for the clone carrying this T cell receptor (beta chain). The target antigen is unknown. Some clones are missing from TCRdb's copy, which holds only in-frame ones; the method was immunoSEQ multiplex PCR. The sample counts more than 9,500 clones, none seen once; the ten largest own under 7.5%. These data come from a study of T cells after posttransplantation cyclophosphamide. Study-level points and caveats: Later post-transplant blood repertoires were often dominated by donor CD8+ memory clones.

The CDR3 is made up of 14 amino acids. Germline lookup yields CDR1 SGHDT and CDR2 YYEEEE. Trimming took 0 bases from V and 4 from J, leaving 10 bases between them. The sequence was collected from a woman aged 40 to 49 in good health, CMV-negative, and a related stem cell transplant donor. The chain joins TRBV5-6 to TRBJ1-2, with D unclear. Sequencing used PBMCs. CDR3 bases: TGTGCCAGCAGCTTGGGCGCGGTCCGCTATGGCTACACCTTC. It yields the protein CASSLGAVRYGYTF.